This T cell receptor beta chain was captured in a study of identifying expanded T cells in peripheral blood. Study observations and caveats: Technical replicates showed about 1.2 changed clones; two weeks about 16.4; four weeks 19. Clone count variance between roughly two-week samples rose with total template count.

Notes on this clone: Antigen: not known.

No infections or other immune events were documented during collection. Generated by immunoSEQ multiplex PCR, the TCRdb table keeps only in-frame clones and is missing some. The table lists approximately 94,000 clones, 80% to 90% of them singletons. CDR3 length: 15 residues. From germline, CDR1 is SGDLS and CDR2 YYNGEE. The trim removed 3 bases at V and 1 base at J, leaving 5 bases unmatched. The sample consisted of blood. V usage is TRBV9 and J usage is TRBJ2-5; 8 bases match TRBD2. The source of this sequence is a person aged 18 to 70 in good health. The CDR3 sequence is CASSGTSGFQETQYF. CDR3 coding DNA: TGTGCCAGCAGCGGAACTAGCGGTTTCCAAGAGACCCAGTACTTC.